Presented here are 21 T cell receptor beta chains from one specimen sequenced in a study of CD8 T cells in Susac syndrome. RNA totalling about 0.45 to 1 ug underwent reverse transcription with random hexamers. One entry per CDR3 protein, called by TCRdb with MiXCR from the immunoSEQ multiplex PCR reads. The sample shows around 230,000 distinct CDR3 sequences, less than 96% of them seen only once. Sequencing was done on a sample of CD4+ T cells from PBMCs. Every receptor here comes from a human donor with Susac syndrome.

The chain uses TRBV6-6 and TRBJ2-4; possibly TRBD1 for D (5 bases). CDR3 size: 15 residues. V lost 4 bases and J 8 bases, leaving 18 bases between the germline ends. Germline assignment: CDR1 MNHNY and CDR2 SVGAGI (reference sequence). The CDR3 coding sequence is TGTGCCAGCAGTTCCGACCGGACATCGGTTTACATTCAGTACTTC. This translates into CASSSDRTSVYIQYF.

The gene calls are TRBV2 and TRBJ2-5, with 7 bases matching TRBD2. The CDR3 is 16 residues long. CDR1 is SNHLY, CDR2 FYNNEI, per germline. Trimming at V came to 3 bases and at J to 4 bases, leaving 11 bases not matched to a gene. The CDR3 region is CASSDGDSSGGETQYF. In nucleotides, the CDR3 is TGTGCCAGCAGTGACGGTGACTCCTCGGGGGGAGAGACCCAGTACTTC.

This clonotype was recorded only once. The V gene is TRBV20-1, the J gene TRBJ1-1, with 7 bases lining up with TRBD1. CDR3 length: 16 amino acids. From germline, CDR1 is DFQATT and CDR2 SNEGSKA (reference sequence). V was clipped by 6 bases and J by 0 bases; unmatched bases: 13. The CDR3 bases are TGCAGTGCCCAATCATCGGGACAGCGCATGAACACTGAAGCTTTCTTT. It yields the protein CSAQSSGQRMNTEAFF.

CDR3 DNA: TGTGCCAGCTCTCCAGGGACAGGGACGCACGAGCAGTACTTC. This encodes CASSPGTGTHEQYF. The genes are TRBV18 and TRBJ2-7; 9 nucleotides agree with TRBD1. Germline lookup yields CDR1 KGHSH and CDR2 LQKENI. This CDR3 comprises 14 residues. V was pared by 6 bases and J by 5 bases, with 8 bases of the junction left unmatched. Full variable domain (outside the CDR3, taken from reference TRBV18 and TRBJ2-7): NAGVMQNPRHLVRRRGQEARLRCSPMKGHSHVYWYRQLPEEGLKFMVYLQKENIIDESGMPKERFSAEFPKEGPSILRIQQVVRGDSAAYFCASSPGTGTHEQYFGPGTRLTVT.

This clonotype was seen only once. CDR3 in amino acids: CAISEINEAYEQYF. CDR3 in DNA: TGTGCCATCAGTGAAATCAATGAGGCCTACGAGCAGTACTTC. This chain links TRBV10-3 with TRBJ2-7; D uncertain. Germline V gene sequence: CDR1 ENHRY, CDR2 SYGVKD. The CDR3 is 14 amino acids. Trimming left V 3 bases short and J 2 bases short, with 11 bases between.

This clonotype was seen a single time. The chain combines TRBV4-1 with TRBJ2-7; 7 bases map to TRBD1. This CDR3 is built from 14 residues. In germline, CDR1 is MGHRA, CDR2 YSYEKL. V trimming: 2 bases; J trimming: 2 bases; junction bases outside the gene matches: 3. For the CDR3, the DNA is TGCGCCAGCAGCCAAAGACAGGGAACCTACGAGCAGTACTTC. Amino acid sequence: CASSQRQGTYEQYF.

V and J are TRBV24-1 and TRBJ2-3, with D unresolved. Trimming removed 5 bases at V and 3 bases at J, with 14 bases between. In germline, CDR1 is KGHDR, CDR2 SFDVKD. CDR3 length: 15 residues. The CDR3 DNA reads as TGTGCCACCAGTGCCCCGTCCGAAGGGACAGATACGCAGTATTTT. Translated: CATSAPSEGTDTQYF.

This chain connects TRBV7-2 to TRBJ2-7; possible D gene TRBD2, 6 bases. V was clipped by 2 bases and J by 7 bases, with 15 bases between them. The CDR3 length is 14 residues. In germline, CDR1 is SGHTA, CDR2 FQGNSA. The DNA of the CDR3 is TGTGCCAGCAGCTTAAGGCGGGGTCCGGGTGAGCAGTACTTC. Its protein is CASSLRRGPGEQYF.

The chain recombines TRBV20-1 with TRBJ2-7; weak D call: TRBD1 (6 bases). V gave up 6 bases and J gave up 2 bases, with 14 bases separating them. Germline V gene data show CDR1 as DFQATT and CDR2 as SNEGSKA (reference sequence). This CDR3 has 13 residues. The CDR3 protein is CSAPDRPTYEQYF. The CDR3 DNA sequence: TGCAGTGCGCCGGACAGACCTACCTACGAGCAGTACTTC.

The CDR3 here is CASSQEYGTQYF. The DNA for the CDR3 is TGTGCCAGCAGCCAAGAATATGGGACCCAGTACTTC. The gene calls are TRBV3-1 and TRBJ2-5; no reliable D call. This CDR3 spans 12 amino acids. The V end lost 0 bases, the J end lost 7 bases, and 6 bases lay between the germline ends. The germline V gene encodes CDR1 LGHDT and CDR2 YNNKEL (reference sequence).

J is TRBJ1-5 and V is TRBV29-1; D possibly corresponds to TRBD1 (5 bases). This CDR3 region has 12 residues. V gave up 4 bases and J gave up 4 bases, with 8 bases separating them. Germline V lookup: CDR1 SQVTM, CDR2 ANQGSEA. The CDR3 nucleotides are TGCAGCGTTGTGCAGGGAAATCAGCCCCAGCATTTT. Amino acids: CSVVQGNQPQHF.

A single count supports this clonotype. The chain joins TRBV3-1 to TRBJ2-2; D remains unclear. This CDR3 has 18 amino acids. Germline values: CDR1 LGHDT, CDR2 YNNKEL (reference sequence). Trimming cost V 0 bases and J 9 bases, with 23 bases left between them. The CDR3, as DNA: TGTGCCAGCAGCCAAGATAACGACAATCGTTACCTCCTCCGGGAGCTGTTTTTT. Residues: CASSQDNDNRYLLRELFF. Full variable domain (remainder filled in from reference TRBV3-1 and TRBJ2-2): DTAVSQTPKYLVTQMGNDKSIKCEQNLGHDTMYWYKQDSKKFLKIMFSYNNKELIINETVPNRFSPKSPDKAHLNLHINSLELGDSAVYFCASSQDNDNRYLLRELFFGEGSRLTVL.

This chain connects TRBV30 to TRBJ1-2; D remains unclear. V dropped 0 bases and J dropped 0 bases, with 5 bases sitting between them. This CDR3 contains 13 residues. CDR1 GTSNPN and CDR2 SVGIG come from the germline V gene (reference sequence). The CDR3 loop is CAWSVQSNYGYTF. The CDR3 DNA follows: TGTGCCTGGAGTGTACAGTCTAACTATGGCTACACCTTC.

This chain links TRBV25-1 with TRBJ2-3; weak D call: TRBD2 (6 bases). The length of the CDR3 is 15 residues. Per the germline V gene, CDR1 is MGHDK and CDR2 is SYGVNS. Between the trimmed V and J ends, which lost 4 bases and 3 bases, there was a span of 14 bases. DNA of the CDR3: TGTGCCAGCAGTGTGGCGGGAAAAGCGACAGATACGCAGTATTTT. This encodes CASSVAGKATDTQYF.

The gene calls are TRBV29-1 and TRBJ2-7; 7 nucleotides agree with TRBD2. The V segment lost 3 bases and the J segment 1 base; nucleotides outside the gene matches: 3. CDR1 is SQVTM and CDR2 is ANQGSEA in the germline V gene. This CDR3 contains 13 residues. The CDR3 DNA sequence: TGCAGCGTTGAGGTCGGGAGGTCCTACGAGCAGTACTTC. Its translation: CSVEVGRSYEQYF.

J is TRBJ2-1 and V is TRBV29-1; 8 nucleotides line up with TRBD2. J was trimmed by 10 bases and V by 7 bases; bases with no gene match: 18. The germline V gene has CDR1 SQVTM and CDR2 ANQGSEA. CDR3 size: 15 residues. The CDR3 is CSAPPKISGIGEQFF. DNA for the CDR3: TGCAGCGCCCCACCGAAAATTAGCGGGATTGGGGAGCAGTTCTTC.

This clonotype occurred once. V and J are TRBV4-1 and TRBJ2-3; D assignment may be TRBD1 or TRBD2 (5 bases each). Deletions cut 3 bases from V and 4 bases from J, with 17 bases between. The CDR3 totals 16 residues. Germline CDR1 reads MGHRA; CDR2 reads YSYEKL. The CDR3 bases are TGCGCCAGCAGCCAGTGGGCAGGGCGGGCGGCAGATACGCAGTATTTT. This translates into CASSQWAGRAADTQYF.

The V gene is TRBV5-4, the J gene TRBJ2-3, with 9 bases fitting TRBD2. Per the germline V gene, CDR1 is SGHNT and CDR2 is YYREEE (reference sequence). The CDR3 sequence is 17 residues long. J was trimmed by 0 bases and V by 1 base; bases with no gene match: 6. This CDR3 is CASSLQITSGSTDTQYF. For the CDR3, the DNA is TGTGCCAGCAGCTTGCAGATCACTAGCGGGAGCACAGATACGCAGTATTTT.

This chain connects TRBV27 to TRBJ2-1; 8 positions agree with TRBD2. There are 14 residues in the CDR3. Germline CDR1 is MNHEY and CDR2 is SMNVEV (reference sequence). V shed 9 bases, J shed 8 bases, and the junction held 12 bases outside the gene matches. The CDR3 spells CASTLAGTSDEQFF. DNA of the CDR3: TGTGCCAGTACTCTAGCGGGTACGTCCGATGAGCAGTTCTTC.

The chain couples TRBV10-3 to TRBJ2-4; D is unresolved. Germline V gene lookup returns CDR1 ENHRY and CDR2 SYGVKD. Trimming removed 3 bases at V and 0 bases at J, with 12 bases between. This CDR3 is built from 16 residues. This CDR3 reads CAISDGLVLAKNIQYF. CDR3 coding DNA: TGTGCCATCAGTGACGGGCTCGTCCTAGCCAAAAACATTCAGTACTTC.

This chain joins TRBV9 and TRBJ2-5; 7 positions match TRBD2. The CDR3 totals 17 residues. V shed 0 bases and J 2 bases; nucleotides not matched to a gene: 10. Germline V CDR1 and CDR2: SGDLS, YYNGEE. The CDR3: CASSVGEGKPNQETQYF. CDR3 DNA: TGTGCCAGCAGCGTAGGGGAGGGAAAGCCAAATCAAGAGACCCAGTACTTC.